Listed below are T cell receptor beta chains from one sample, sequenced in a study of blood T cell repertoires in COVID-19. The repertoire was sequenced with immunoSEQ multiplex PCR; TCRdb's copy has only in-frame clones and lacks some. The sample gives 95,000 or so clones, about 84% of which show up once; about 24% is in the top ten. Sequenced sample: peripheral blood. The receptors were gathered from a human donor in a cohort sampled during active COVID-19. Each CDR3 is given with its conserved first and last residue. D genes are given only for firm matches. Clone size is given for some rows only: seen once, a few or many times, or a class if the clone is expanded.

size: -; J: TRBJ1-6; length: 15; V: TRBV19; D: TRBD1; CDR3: CASSQDRADNSPLHF; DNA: TGTGCCAGTAGCCAGGACAGGGCCGATAATTCACCCCTCCACTTT
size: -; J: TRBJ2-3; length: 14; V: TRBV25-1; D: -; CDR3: CASSEADFTDTQYF; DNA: TGTGCCAGCAGTGAGGCGGACTTCACAGATACGCAGTATTTT
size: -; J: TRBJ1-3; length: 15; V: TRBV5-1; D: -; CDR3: CASSLERRGEDTIYF; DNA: TGCGCCAGCAGCTTGGAGCGTCGAGGGGAGGACACCATATATTTT
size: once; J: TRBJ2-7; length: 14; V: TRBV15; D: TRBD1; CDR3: CATSPGDRSYEQYF; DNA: TGTGCCACCAGCCCGGGGGACAGGAGCTACGAGCAGTACTTC
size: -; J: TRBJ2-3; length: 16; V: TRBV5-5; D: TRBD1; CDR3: CASSIETGASTDTQYF; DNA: TGTGCCAGCAGCATCGAGACAGGGGCTAGCACAGATACGCAGTATTTT
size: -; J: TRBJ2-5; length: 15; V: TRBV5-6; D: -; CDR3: CASSRSSTVRETQYF; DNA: TGTGCCAGCAGCCGAAGCTCAACCGTAAGAGAGACCCAGTACTTC
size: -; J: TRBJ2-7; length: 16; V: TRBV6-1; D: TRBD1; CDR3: CASSEIPDPGGYEQYF; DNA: TGTGCCAGCAGTGAAATCCCAGACCCAGGGGGCTACGAGCAGTACTTC
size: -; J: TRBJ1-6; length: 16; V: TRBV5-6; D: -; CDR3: CASSLGTFAGNSPLHF; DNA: TGTGCCAGCAGCTTGGGCACTTTCGCGGGGAATTCACCCCTCCACTTT
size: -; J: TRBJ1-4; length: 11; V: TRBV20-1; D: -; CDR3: CSATFNEKLFF; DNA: TGCAGTGCTACCTTTAATGAAAAACTGTTTTTT
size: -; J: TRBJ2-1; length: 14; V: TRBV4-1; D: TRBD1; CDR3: CASSQEDRANEQFF; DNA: TGCGCCAGCAGCCAAGAGGACAGGGCAAATGAGCAGTTCTTC
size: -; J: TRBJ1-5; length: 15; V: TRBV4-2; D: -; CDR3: CASSQDSGANQPQHF; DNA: TGTGCCAGCAGCCAAGATTCGGGAGCCAATCAGCCCCAGCATTTT
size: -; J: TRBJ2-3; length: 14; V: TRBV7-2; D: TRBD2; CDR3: CASSPGGGTDTQYF; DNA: TGTGCCAGCAGCCCGGGGGGGGGCACAGATACGCAGTATTTT
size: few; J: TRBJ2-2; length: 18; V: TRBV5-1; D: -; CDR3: CASSLNRQQQGYTGELFF; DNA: TGCGCCAGCAGCTTGAATCGGCAGCAGCAGGGGTACACCGGGGAGCTGTTTTTT
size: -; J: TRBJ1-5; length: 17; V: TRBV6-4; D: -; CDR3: CASSVENGGTCNQPQHF; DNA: TGTGCCAGCAGCGTCGAAAACGGAGGAACCTGCAATCAGCCCCAGCATTTT
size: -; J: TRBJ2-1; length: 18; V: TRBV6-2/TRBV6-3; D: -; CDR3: CASSYLYGGPPLPNGQFF; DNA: TGTGCCAGCAGTTACCTTTATGGCGGCCCTCCGCTCCCAAATGGGCAGTTCTTC